The clone carrying this TCR beta chain was recorded many times. This entry comes from a study of spatial heterogeneity in lung cancer. About the study: Each time, sequencing found more beta-chain sequences than alpha-chain sequences.

All TCR cDNA molecules were individually tagged with a unique molecular identifier. TCRdb re-called the 5' RACE reads through MiXCR, storing one row per CDR3 protein. The sample yields around 60,000 distinct CDR3 sequences, more than 7% seen once. Noted time point: sample taken at primary tumor resection. Whole RNA from tumor, nontumor lung or frozen PBMC was sequenced unsorted. The roughly 68 donors had untreated early-stage non-small cell lung cancer. CDR1 is LGHNA and CDR2 is YNFKEQ in the germline V gene. The CDR3 runs to 16 residues. With 0 bases removed from V and 0 bases from J, the gap between germline ends came to 9 bases.

The sequence was obtained from a female donor with early-stage non-small cell lung cancer. Here the sequenced sample was PBMCs, taken at surgery. V usage is TRBV4-2 and J usage is TRBJ2-1; no clear D. CDR3 DNA sequence: TGTGCCAGCAGCCAAGATCCCTATGACTCCTACAATGAGCAGTTCTTC. As protein: CASSQDPYDSYNEQFF.